This TCR beta chain was observed in a study of T cell repertoires in cytomegalovirus infection. Study-level results: HLA-C-restricted CMV clonotypes gave the most frequent clonotype in two of eight donors. Based on cumulative public TCR beta family frequency, carriers of CMV plus the relevant HLA were identified.

This clonotype came up a few times. Antigen: not known. Germline assignment: CDR1 GTSNPN and CDR2 SVGIG (reference sequence). Trimming removed 3 bases from V and 6 bases from J, with 22 bases in between. This CDR3 is built from 16 residues. TCRdb ran MiXCR on the reads and lists one entry per CDR3 protein. Among 250,000 to 350,000 distinct CDR3 sequences listed, about 25% were seen once. This TCR was sampled from a human donor in good health (CMV status not recorded). Some clones in this sample may be carry-over from other donors' samples. Sequencing input: PBMCs. The chain recombines TRBV30 with TRBJ2-3; D is perhaps TRBD2 (7 bases). The CDR3 here is CAWSQRGTVSGDTQYF. CDR3 nucleotides: TGTGCCTGGAGCCAAAGGGGGACGGTTAGCGGGGATACGCAGTATTTT.